These 30 T cell receptor beta chains originate from one sample sequenced in a study of CD8+ T cells in alopecia areata. Sequencing relied on a cDNA template that was reverse transcribed from extracted RNA. Clones were sequenced by immunoSEQ multiplex PCR, and TCRdb holds only the in-frame ones, with some missing. The table shows 200,000 to 250,000 clones, with more than 45% occurring only once. Treatment meaning: oral pan-JAK inhibitor, 5-10 mg twice daily. The specimen comprised CD4+ T cells sorted from blood, sampled at week 4, from a patient treated with tofacitinib. These receptor sequences come from a human donor with alopecia areata.

This clone came up a few times. The chain is built from TRBV7-2 and TRBJ2-2, with 9 positions matching TRBD2. The CDR3 is 14 residues long. CDR1 and CDR2 (germline): SGHTA, FQGNSA. Trimming removed 6 bases from V and 5 bases from J; junction bases left unmatched: 4. The chain's CDR3 is CASRIAGATGELFF. The CDR3 DNA sequence: TGTGCCAGCAGGATAGCGGGGGCTACCGGGGAGCTGTTTTTT. Full variable domain (rest looked up from reference TRBV7-2 and TRBJ2-2): GAGVSQSPSNKVTEKGKDVELRCDPISGHTALYWYRQSLGQGLEFLIYFQGNSAPDKSGLPSDRFSAERTGGSVSTLTIQRTQQEDSAVYLCASRIAGATGELFFGEGSRLTVL.

The chain employs TRBV5-1 and TRBJ1-2, with TRBD1 matching 8 bases. The germline V gene encodes CDR1 SGHRS and CDR2 YFSETQ. The length of the CDR3 is 14 residues. The J segment lost 4 bases and the V segment lost 4 bases, leaving 6 bases of the junction unmatched. Here the CDR3 DNA reads TGCGCCAGCAGCCTGACAGGGGCGGGCTATGGCTACACCTTC. Translated: CASSLTGAGYGYTF.

The V call is TRBV4-3, the J call TRBJ2-5; 10 nucleotides align to TRBD1. V dropped 3 bases and J dropped 5; count of bases not matched to a gene: 3. Germline loops: CDR1 LGHNA, CDR2 YSLEER. This CDR3 contains 14 residues. The chain's CDR3 is CASSQGQGLETQYF. The CDR3 coding sequence is TGCGCCAGCAGCCAGGGACAGGGGTTGGAGACCCAGTACTTC.

This sequence joins TRBV11-3 and TRBJ1-1; 8 nucleotides match TRBD1. Germline V gives CDR1 SGHNT, CDR2 YENEEA. V lost 8 bases and J lost 1; bases outside the gene matches: 9. This CDR3 region has 15 residues. The CDR3 sequence is CASRKPGTGNTEAFF. CDR3 nucleotide sequence: TGTGCCAGCCGCAAACCTGGGACAGGGAACACTGAAGCTTTCTTT.

The J gene is TRBJ2-7, the V gene TRBV5-1; 8 bases align to TRBD1. This CDR3 is 13 amino acids long. The trim removed 3 bases at V and 3 bases at J, leaving 2 bases unmatched. Germline V CDR1 and CDR2: SGHRS, YFSETQ. The CDR3 nucleotides read TGCGCCAGCAGCTCAGGGGGCCTCTACGAGCAGTACTTC. Protein product: CASSSGGLYEQYF.

The V call is TRBV2, the J call TRBJ1-2, with a tentative D call TRBD1 (5 bases). The length of the CDR3 is 14 residues. CDR1 and CDR2 from the germline V gene are SNHLY and FYNNEI. Trimming stripped 10 bases from V and 2 bases from J, with 17 bases between. The CDR3: CAKQRDPPNYGYTF. CDR3 in DNA: TGTGCCAAGCAACGGGACCCGCCAAACTATGGCTACACCTTC.

This clone was seen a handful of times. The V gene is TRBV30, the J gene TRBJ2-3, with 11 nucleotides matching TRBD2. Trimming at V came to 3 bases and at J to 2 bases, leaving 10 bases not matched to a gene. The germline gives CDR1 GTSNPN, CDR2 SVGIG (reference sequence). CDR3 length equals 17 residues. The CDR3 DNA reads TGTGCCTGGAGAGCCCTTCGACTAGCGGGGCACACAGATACGCAGTATTTT. It is translated as CAWRALRLAGHTDTQYF.

The V call is TRBV11-1, the J call TRBJ2-5, with TRBD1 matching over 8 bases. V gave up 5 bases and J gave up 2 bases; unmatched junction bases: 10. Germline-derived CDR1 and CDR2 are SGHAT and FQDESV (reference sequence). This CDR3 is built from 16 residues. The CDR3 bases are TGTGCCAGCAGCAGAAGACAGGGGAGGCGGCAAGAGACCCAGTACTTC. Its translation: CASSRRQGRRQETQYF.

The chain has TRBV29-1 and TRBJ1-2; no definite D call. The CDR3 length is 13 residues. The V gene lost 4 bases and the J gene lost 2 bases, with 11 bases spanning the gap. CDR1 is SQVTM, CDR2 ANQGSEA, per germline. The CDR3: CSVGQNLNYGYTF. The CDR3 bases are TGCAGCGTTGGGCAGAACCTCAACTATGGCTACACCTTC.

Concerning this clone itself: The junction and the germline gene differ at one end; a read error may be behind it. This rearrangement joins TRBV5-1 to TRBJ2-1; 10 bases map to TRBD2. Germline V gives CDR1 SGHRS, CDR2 YFSETQ. The CDR3 has 15 residues. The CDR3, as DNA: TGCGCCAGCAGTTTGGCCCTAGCGGGGGACAATGAGCAGTTCTTC. Its protein product is CASSLALAGDNEQFF. Complete variable domain (other parts from reference TRBV5-1 and TRBJ2-1): KAGVTQTPRYLIKTRGQQVTLSCSPISGHRSVSWYQQTPGQGLQFLFEYFSETQRNKGNFPGRFSGRQFSNSRSEMNVSTLELGDSALYLCASSLALAGDNEQFFGPGTRLTVL.

A note on this clone: A read error may produce the germline difference seen at one junction end. The chain employs TRBV2 and TRBJ2-3; TRBD1 might be the D (8 bases). Germline assignment: CDR1 SNHLY and CDR2 FYNNEI. This CDR3 contains 15 residues. The CDR3 DNA follows: TGTGCCAGCAGCGAAGACAGGGGAGGGACAGATACGCAGTATTTT. It is translated as CASSEDRGGTDTQYF.

CDR3 loop: CAWSPANGGGYTF. The DNA of the CDR3 is TGTGCCTGGAGTCCTGCCAATGGGGGTGGCTACACCTTC. The chain carries TRBV30 and TRBJ1-2, with a possible D match to TRBD1 (5 bases). The V end was cut by 2 bases, the J end by 7 bases, with 14 bases between. The CDR3 sequence is 13 residues long. Per germline, CDR1 GTSNPN and CDR2 SVGIG (reference sequence).

The chain couples TRBV15 to TRBJ1-6; D not certain. The V gene's germline CDR1 is LNHNV and CDR2 YYDKDF (reference sequence). The germline V and J ends were trimmed by 10 bases and 7 bases, with 11 bases remaining between them. This CDR3 is 12 amino acids long. The CDR3 DNA reads TGTGCCATAGGAAATAGGAATTCACCCCTCCACTTT. This sequence encodes CAIGNRNSPLHF.

In this sample, this clone turned up a few times. V is TRBV19 and J is TRBJ2-7; TRBD1 matches 7 bases. The V gene end was trimmed by 8 bases and the J gene end by 4 bases; junction bases not matched to a gene: 14. The CDR3 runs to 15 residues. Germline V lookup: CDR1 LNHDA, CDR2 SQIVND (reference sequence). DNA for the CDR3: TGTGCCAGTGCCAAACAACAGGGGTCTAGTTACGAGCAGTACTTC. Protein: CASAKQQGSSYEQYF.

This chain uses TRBV7-2 with TRBJ1-2, with 9 bases fitting TRBD1. Unmatched junction bases numbered 3, after V lost 4 bases and J lost 6 bases. Germline assignment: CDR1 SGHTA and CDR2 FQGNSA. The CDR3 length is 13 residues. CDR3: CASSSTGGNGYTF. CDR3 nucleotides: TGTGCCAGCAGCTCGACAGGGGGAAATGGCTACACCTTC.

The J gene is TRBJ1-2, the V gene TRBV29-1; 9 nucleotides align to TRBD1. Germline CDR1 reads SQVTM; CDR2 reads ANQGSEA. Trimming cost V 6 bases and J 2 bases; bases outside gene matches: 7. CDR3 size: 14 residues. The CDR3 sequence is CSVTEQGANYGYTF. CDR3 nucleotide sequence: TGCAGCGTGACCGAACAGGGGGCGAACTATGGCTACACCTTC.

J is TRBJ2-5 and V is TRBV7-6; D is unresolved. The V gene lost 1 base and the J gene lost 5 bases, with 8 bases spanning the gap. The CDR3 contains 13 residues. Germline V lookup: CDR1 SGHVS, CDR2 FNYEAQ. CDR3 bases: TGTGCCAGCAGCTTAGAGGGTCGGGAGACCCAGTACTTC. Translation: CASSLEGRETQYF.

This clone was seen a few times. The CDR3 region is CASSLRTSANTGELFF. CDR3 DNA sequence: TGTGCCAGCAGCTTGCGGACCAGCGCGAACACCGGGGAGCTGTTTTTT. The chain recombines TRBV7-2 with TRBJ2-2, with D hard to call. The CDR3 length is 16 residues. CDR1 is SGHTA and CDR2 is FQGNSA in the germline V gene. Trimming cost V 3 bases and J 0 bases, with 11 bases left between them.

This sequence joins TRBV29-1 and TRBJ1-2; 11 nucleotides match TRBD1. V trimming: 7 bases; J trimming: 3 bases; junction bases outside the gene matches: 1. This CDR3 is 12 amino acids long. In germline, CDR1 is SQVTM, CDR2 ANQGSEA. The CDR3 coding sequence is TGCAGCGGGGACAGGGGGGACTATGGCTACACCTTC. Protein sequence: CSGDRGDYGYTF.

Only a few counts were recorded for this clone. The CDR3 sequence is CASSPVAGTDYEQYF. The CDR3 DNA reads TGTGCCAGCAGCCCAGTTGCCGGGACAGATTACGAGCAGTACTTC. The gene calls are TRBV7-2 and TRBJ2-7; TRBD1 aligns across 7 bases. Germline V gene sequence: CDR1 SGHTA, CDR2 FQGNSA. This CDR3 contains 15 residues. The junction had 11 bases not matched to a gene; V was cut back by 5 bases and J by 4 bases.

This chain connects TRBV29-1 to TRBJ2-2, with D perhaps assigned TRBD1 or TRBD2 (6 bases each). The CDR3 has 12 residues. Germline V gene lookup returns CDR1 SQVTM and CDR2 ANQGSEA. V dropped 5 bases and J dropped 6 bases, with 10 bases sitting between them. CDR3 in DNA: TGCAGCGTTAAGGGGGGACCCGGGGAGCTGTTTTTT. Amino acids: CSVKGGPGELFF.

The chain uses TRBV30 and TRBJ2-1, with D unresolved. Trimming cost V 5 bases and J 8 bases, with 19 bases left between them. This CDR3 has 14 residues. Germline lookup yields CDR1 GTSNPN and CDR2 SVGIG (reference sequence). Here the CDR3 reads CAWATERMSDEQFF. The CDR3, as DNA: TGTGCCTGGGCGACTGAAAGGATGAGTGATGAGCAGTTCTTC.

V is TRBV30 and J is TRBJ2-7; 7 bases fit TRBD1. Germline CDR1 is GTSNPN and CDR2 is SVGIG (reference sequence). Trimming removed 2 bases from V and 7 bases from J; junction bases left unmatched: 14. The CDR3 consists of 15 residues. The CDR3 nucleotides are TGTGCCTGGAGTCCCCTTGGGACAGTCCTCCAAGAGCAGTACTTC. Its protein product is CAWSPLGTVLQEQYF.

The CDR3 coding sequence is TGCGGACGGACCTGGGACTACGAGCAGTACTTC. Encoded protein: CGRTWDYEQYF. The chain has TRBV20-1 and TRBJ2-7, with D unresolved. Germline lookup yields CDR1 DFQATT and CDR2 SNEGSKA (reference sequence). The CDR3 has 11 residues.

This chain uses TRBV7-2 with TRBJ2-7; D may be TRBD2 (5 bases). Deletions cut 3 bases from V and 2 bases from J, with 11 bases between. The germline V gene encodes CDR1 SGHTA and CDR2 FQGNSA. There are 14 residues in the CDR3. CDR3 in amino acids: CASSLGEGPYEQYF. The CDR3 DNA follows: TGTGCCAGCAGCTTGGGAGAGGGCCCCTACGAGCAGTACTTC.

This clone was recorded only once. The chain links TRBV14 to TRBJ1-1; D is uncertain. Germline CDR1 SGHDN, CDR2 FVKESK. This CDR3 comprises 14 residues. V lost 2 bases and J 4 bases, leaving 11 bases between the germline ends. Here the CDR3 reads CASSQLGIGTEAFF. The CDR3, as DNA: TGTGCCAGCAGCCAATTGGGGATAGGCACTGAAGCTTTCTTT.

The rearrangement uses TRBV7-3 and TRBJ2-1, with 10 bases matching TRBD2. CDR3 length equals 14 residues. The germline V gene encodes CDR1 SGHTA and CDR2 FQGTGA. V lost 4 bases to trimming and J lost 6 bases; unmatched junction nucleotides: 3. CDR3 DNA: TGTGCCAGCAGCTCTAGCGGGGGCCGCAATGAGCAGTTCTTC. Translating it yields CASSSSGGRNEQFF.

This clone was seen a handful of times. The sample holds other DNA sequences that translate to the same CDR3. The chain has TRBV18 and TRBJ2-2; D gene uncertain. This CDR3 is built from 13 residues. Trimming removed 3 bases at V and 1 base at J, with 3 bases between. Germline V gene sequence: CDR1 KGHSH, CDR2 LQKENI. CDR3 sequence: CASSPRNTGELFF. Written as DNA, the CDR3 is TGTGCCAGCTCACCTCGGAACACCGGGGAGCTGTTTTTT.

The chain combines TRBV30 with TRBJ2-2; 10 bases fit TRBD1. The CDR3 extends over 14 amino acids. V lost 1 base, J lost 7 bases, and 3 bases stayed unmatched. The V gene's germline CDR1 is GTSNPN and CDR2 SVGIG (reference sequence). The CDR3 loop reads CAWSGTGGYGELFF. The CDR3 nucleotides read TGTGCCTGGAGTGGGACAGGGGGATACGGGGAGCTGTTTTTT.

The rearrangement joins TRBV29-1 to TRBJ2-1; D possibly corresponds to TRBD2 (7 bases). The CDR3 runs to 12 residues. V dropped 4 bases and J dropped 7 bases, with 11 bases sitting between them. Germline-derived CDR1 and CDR2 are SQVTM and ANQGSEA. CDR3 DNA: TGCAGCGTTGTGGAGGGGGGGAATGAGCAGTTCTTC. This translates into CSVVEGGNEQFF.